This T cell receptor beta chain was sequenced in a study of beta chain features in type 1 diabetes. The isolated RNA, all of it, was reverse transcribed, so expressed TCRB transcripts were what got sequenced. Assay used: immunoSEQ multiplex PCR; TCRdb lists only in-frame clones, some missing. The sample consists of under 900,000 clones, roughly 17% of them appearing once. In its sample, this clone was seen a few times. V was shortened by 2 bases and J by 2 bases, with 10 bases between the two germline ends. Per germline, CDR1 SNHLY and CDR2 FYNNEI. This CDR3 has 14 residues. The sequenced sample was naive CD4+ T cells from blood. The chain couples TRBV2 to TRBJ2-7; D is unresolved. The clonotype was recovered from a woman under 30 in good health. CDR3 amino acids: CASSETNPPYEQYF. The DNA for the CDR3 is TGTGCCAGCAGTGAAACTAACCCTCCCTACGAGCAGTACTTC.